The T cell receptor (beta chain) described here comes from a study of alternative splicing in chronic myeloid leukemia remission (dated by TCRdb to 2018 to 2020). At the level of the whole study: Remission specimens from the trials were collected at major or complete molecular response, at 12 or 24 months of TKI therapy. The diagnostic specimens from the trials consisted of total leukocytes from peripheral blood collected in EDTA. RNA sequencing was used to profile peripheral blood obtained from chronic-phase CML patients at diagnosis and at remission, and the resulting profiles were compared with those of healthy donors. Total RNA was extracted with Trizol from peripheral blood mononuclear cells of diagnosis, remission and control samples. The RESIST (imatinib), ENESTxtnd (nilotinib) and PINNACLE (nilotinib plus pegylated interferon) trials supplied under ten diagnostic specimens along with matched remission specimens. In terms of female/male counts, the diagnosis samples were 11/5, the remission samples were 8/3 and the controls were 2/4. The French Persistem study supplied nine CML samples, of which seven were diagnostic and two were matched remission samples. Median ages were 54 years at diagnosis, approximately 57 at remission and 35 to 45 for healthy controls.

General study outcomes and caveats: At remission, blood cell composition was reshaped to resemble that of the lymphoid cell-enriched normal controls. Strong differences in blood cell composition were observed between timepoints, with a shift from myeloid progenitor enrichment at diagnosis to mature lymphoid enrichment at remission.

Receptor libraries were prepared by bulk RNA-seq. The TruSeq Stranded RNA sample prep kit was used to generate libraries of poly-A-enriched mRNA from an input of approximately 0.9 ug total RNA. Every sample was sequenced in triplicate, with paired-end sequencing run on a HiSeq 2500. RNA-seq read length was 125 nucleotides per mate. Per the source publication's procedure: After trimming, reads were aligned to hg38 using STAR v2.7, and quality control was handled by FASTQC, RSeQC and multiqc. Salmon 0.14.1 was used to quantify gene expression levels as transcripts per million (TPM). The results of principal component analysis suggested that neither trial, library batch, sequencing batch, treatment regimen nor sex drove the transcriptomic profiles. Reads reprocessed by TCRdb are summarized as one entry per CDR3 protein sequence, and DNA is absent. The V and J calls reflect TCRdb's pipeline rather than the authors' work. The sample profile shows about 330 distinct CDR3 sequences; 75% to 90% of them were found once. The top ten clones comprise roughly a fifth of the sample.

Regarding this clonotype: The antigen it recognizes is unknown.

The time point label for this specimen denotes: major or complete molecular response after front-line TKI therapy. Around 16 CML patients were included in the patient cohort, and matched post-remission samples were retrieved for a subset of these patients. CDR1 SGDLS and CDR2 YYNGEE are derived from the germline V gene. The CDR3 has 14 amino acids, counting the end cysteine and phenylalanine. The DNA is not on file. This sequence uses TRBV9 and TRBJ1-6. The source of this sequence is an adult with chronic myeloid leukemia. This specimen consisted of PBMCs or total blood leukocytes (not recorded which), obtained during remission. The CDR3 amino acid sequence is: CASSVTDYNSPLHF.